The following is a T cell receptor beta chain sequence with its context. The data stem from a study of blood T cell repertoires in COVID-19. Study summary: The samples span acute and convalescent COVID-19 from the United States, Italy and Spain. Sample material is recorded as cDNA or gDNA derived from T cells, B-cell-depleted T cells, or PBMCs.

In the authors' methods: For nucleated cells, counts were estimated from reference gene primer amplification. Sequenced by immunoSEQ multiplex PCR; TCRdb stores in-frame clones only, minus some. V, J and clone size reflect that table, while D and trimming were determined from the DNA. The sample has approximately 84,000 clones, 75% to 85% seen once. V lost 1 base to trimming and J lost 5 bases, with 8 bases between them. Germline loops: CDR1 KGHDR, CDR2 SFDVKD. CDR3 length equals 14 residues. This receptor was taken from a woman aged 80 or over with acute or convalescent COVID-19. V gene TRBV24-1 combines with J gene TRBJ2-1; D might be TRBD2 (6 bases). The sample consisted of peripheral blood. The CDR3: CATSDFGGNNEQFF. The CDR3 DNA follows: TGTGCCACCAGTGATTTTGGCGGGAACAATGAGCAGTTCTTC.